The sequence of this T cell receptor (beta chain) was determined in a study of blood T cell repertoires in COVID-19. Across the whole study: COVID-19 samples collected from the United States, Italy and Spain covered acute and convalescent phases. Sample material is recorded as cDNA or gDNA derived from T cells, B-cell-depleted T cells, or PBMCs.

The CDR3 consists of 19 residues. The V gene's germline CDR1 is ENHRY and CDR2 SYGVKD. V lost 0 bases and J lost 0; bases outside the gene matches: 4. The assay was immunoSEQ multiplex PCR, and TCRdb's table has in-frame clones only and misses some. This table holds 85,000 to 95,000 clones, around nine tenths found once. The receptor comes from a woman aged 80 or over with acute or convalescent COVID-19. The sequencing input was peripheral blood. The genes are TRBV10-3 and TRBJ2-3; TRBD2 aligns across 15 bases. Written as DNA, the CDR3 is TGTGCCATCAGTGAGTCCGGGACTAGCGGGGGGTATAGCACAGATACGCAGTATTTT. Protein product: CAISESGTSGGYSTDTQYF.